This paragraph reports one TCR beta chain. Its target is not known. The sample has other DNA sequences that encode this CDR3 too. As for time point: week 11, during vaccination. Every vaccination contained 300 ug of the mutant IDH1 20-mer peptide and was paired with topical imiquimod. New WHO grade 3 or 4 astrocytomas that were IDH1-mutant and ATRX-lost had been found in donors. The source of the sample is a study of a mutant IDH1 vaccine in newly diagnosed glioma. The overall study: Administration of eight vaccinations to patients took place in weeks 1, 3, 5, 7, 11, 15, 19, 23. The study started vaccination 4-6 weeks after radiotherapy alone, or with temozolomide cycles. The therapy given earlier, which was standard therapy, consisted of radiotherapy, temozolomide, or both, and most of the patients received both.

This table comes from immunoSEQ multiplex PCR, and its TCRdb copy is limited to in-frame clones, with some not included. The sample holds approximately 110,000 clones, 90% seen once. The V end was cut by 2 bases, the J end by 4 bases, with 12 bases between. Germline assignment: CDR1 KGHSH and CDR2 LQKENI. This CDR3 has 15 residues. The chain is built from TRBV18 and TRBJ2-1; weak D call: TRBD1 (7 bases). Source: PBMCs, taken from a glioma patient whose treatment included an IDH1 peptide vaccine. The source is a woman aged 45 to 65 with glioma. In nucleotides, the CDR3 is TGTGCCAGCTCACCAGTGCGGGACAGTTACAATGAGCAGTTCTTC. It is translated as CASSPVRDSYNEQFF.